This record looks at one TCR beta chain sequence and its context. This clonotype was counted ten times or more. The target of this receptor is not known. Base qualities are not recorded, but no much larger clone differs from it by a single base. For CDR1 and CDR2, the germline V gene (reference sequence) lists LGHDT and YNNKEL. V is cut back by 0 bases and J by 4 bases, with 14 bases in the junction unmatched. The CDR3 numbers 21 residues from cysteine through phenylalanine. Only the CDR3 portion is preserved as DNA: 63 bases, with reading frame beginning at the first base. The entry originates in a study of T cells in Graves' hyperthyroidism and ophthalmopathy (dated by TCRdb to between 2018 and 2020). About the investigation overall: Peripheral blood was collected at initial diagnosis, before any treatment. For training and testing, the 100 or so patients in the discovery cohort were randomly divided in a 7:3 ratio. TCR Vbeta CDR3 sequencing of 135 peripheral blood samples (over 40 ophthalmopathy, 75 to 80 hyperthyroidism and approximately 17 progressor patients) is reported in the paper. After sampling, hyperthyroidism patients received methimazole starting at 30 mg daily, and ophthalmopathy patients received high-dose intravenous methylprednisolone. In about 6 Graves' hyperthyroidism patients, the study also compared T-cell repertoires from thyroid tissue with T-cell repertoires from blood. Prospective prediction of ophthalmopathy was tested in an independent validation cohort consisting of some 19 hyperthyroidism patients and 15 or so patients who later progressed to ophthalmopathy. TCR V-J signatures able to tell the groups apart were searched for in a discovery cohort of around 95 patients, of whom roughly 42 had Graves' ophthalmopathy and around 56 had stable Graves' hyperthyroidism.

Hyperthyroidism patients were newly diagnosed, with disease duration under 2 months, and aged 18 to 65 years. The study excluded patients with uncontrolled infections, other autoimmune diseases, pregnancy or lactation. Clinical symptoms, serum thyroxine and TRAb, thyroid ultrasound, and orbital computed tomography formed the basis for the diagnoses. Blood from progressor patients was collected at the time of first diagnosis with hyperthyroidism, before any ophthalmopathy symptoms had appeared. PBMCs were separated from 7.5 to 10 ml of fresh peripheral blood using Ficoll-Paque density gradient centrifugation. Patients classed as progressors first received a Graves' hyperthyroidism diagnosis and then went on to develop ophthalmopathy during follow-up. Total RNA was extracted using Trizol reagent, and RNA quality was assessed on an Agilent 2100 Bioanalyzer. The TCR beta CDR3 regions were amplified from RNA transcripts. A first-round RT-PCR of the TCR CDR3 used the HTBI primer set with the Qiagen OneStep RT-PCR kit. Libraries were constructed in a second round of multiplex PCR, after which size selection and purification were carried out. Sequencing of the libraries was done on an Illumina HiSeq2000 using paired-end 100 bp reads. On the study's bioinformatics: SOAPnuke was used to process the raw data, with reads discarded if the reads contained adapters or uncalled bases, had a mean Phred below 15, or lacked an exact constant-primer or identifier match. High-quality paired reads were merged using COPE v1.2.5, and each unique nucleotide sequence was defined as a clonotype. MiTCR v1.1 was used to align clonotypes to the IMGT TRBV, TRBD and TRBJ reference segments. Analysis was restricted to V-J combinations with a frequency above 0.0001, which covered roughly 99% of repertoires. A TCS score was defined as the ratio of F50 (clonal expansion) to E x V (chaos), with BLOSUM62-based TCRdist applied between CDR3 peptides within each V-J. Welch's t-statistics and random forest reduced fewer than 550 V-J features to 13, which were used in a naive Bayes classifier (R e1071). Starting from the raw public reads, TCRdb applied fastp trimming at Q25, assembled clones with MiXCR and retained in-frame beta chains. Here each entry gathers all rows of one CDR3 protein and keeps the most common genes and DNA. The V and J calls here are based on TCRdb, not the publication. The sample table shows more than 250,000 distinct CDR3 sequences, and roughly 15% are seen once. The leading ten clones occupy roughly 30% of the sample.

On the study overall, not on this receptor specifically: In validation, progression to ophthalmopathy was predicted by the model with roughly 69% sensitivity and 72% to 85% specificity, a median of approximately 6.5 months before onset. A 13 V-J signature model separated ophthalmopathy from stable hyperthyroidism, with roughly 88% sensitivity and 81.08% specificity in cross-validation and 80%/75% in testing. Most expanded thyroid clonotypes (frequency above 0.001) were also detected in blood, suggesting blood repertoires may reflect thyroid immune responses. Sample size was not statistically predetermined, and blinding of investigators to group allocation was not performed.

Sequencing used blood. The V and J genes are TRBV3-1 and TRBJ2-3; the junction holds 15 bases that match TRBD2. This clonotype originated in a woman in her forties or fifties with Graves' hyperthyroidism that later progressed to Graves' ophthalmopathy. In nucleotides, the sequence is TGTGCCAGCAGCCAAGATGGCAGGACTAGCGGGAGGGCCCGGTCGGCAGATACGCAGTATTTT. Its product reads: CASSQDGRTSGRARSADTQYF.